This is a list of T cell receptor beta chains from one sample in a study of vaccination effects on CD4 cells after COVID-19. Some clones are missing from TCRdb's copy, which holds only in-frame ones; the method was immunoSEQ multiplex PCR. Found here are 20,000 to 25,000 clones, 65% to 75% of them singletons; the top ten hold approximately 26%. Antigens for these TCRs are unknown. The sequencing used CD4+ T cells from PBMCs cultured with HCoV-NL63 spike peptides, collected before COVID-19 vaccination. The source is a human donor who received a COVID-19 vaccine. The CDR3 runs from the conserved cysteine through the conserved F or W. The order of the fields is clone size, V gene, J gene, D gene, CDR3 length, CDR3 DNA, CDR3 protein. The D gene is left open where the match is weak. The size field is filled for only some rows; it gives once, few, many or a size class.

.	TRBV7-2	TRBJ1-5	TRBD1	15	TGTGCCAGCAGCGTATGGACAGGGCCGAATCAGCCCCAGCATTTT	CASSVWTGPNQPQHF
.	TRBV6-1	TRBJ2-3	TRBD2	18	TGTGCCAGCAGTGAGACTAGCGGGGGGCGCCTAAGCACAGATACGCAGTATTTT	CASSETSGGRLSTDTQYF
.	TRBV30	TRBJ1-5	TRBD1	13	TGTGCCTGGAGTCACAGGGGAGCTCAGCCCCAGCATTTT	CAWSHRGAQPQHF
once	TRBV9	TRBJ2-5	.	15	TGTGCCAGCAGCCCCCGGACTGCCCCTCAAGAGACCCAGTACTTC	CASSPRTAPQETQYF
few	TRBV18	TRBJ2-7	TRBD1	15	TGTGCCAGCTCACAGCTGACAGGGGATACGGGCGAGCAGTACTTC	CASSQLTGDTGEQYF
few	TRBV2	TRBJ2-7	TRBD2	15	TGTGCCAGCAAAACCGGGACTAGCGCTTCCTACGAGCAGTACTTC	CASKTGTSASYEQYF
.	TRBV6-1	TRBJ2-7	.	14	TGTGCCAGCAGTGAGTTTGGAGTCCCCTACGAGCAGTACTTC	CASSEFGVPYEQYF
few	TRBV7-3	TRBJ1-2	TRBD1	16	TGTGCCAGCAGACGACAGGGGGCGGCCCGTGGCTATGGCTACACCTTC	CASRRQGAARGYGYTF
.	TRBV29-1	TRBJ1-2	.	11	TGCACCTGTCATTTACACTATGGCTACACCTTC	CTCHLHYGYTF
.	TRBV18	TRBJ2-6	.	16	TGTGCCAGCTCACCACCGGTTAGGTCCGGGGCCAACGTCCTGACTTTC	CASSPPVRSGANVLTF
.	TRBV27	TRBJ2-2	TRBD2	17	TGTGCCACCACTCGGGTAGCGGGGGGGACGAACACCGGGGAGCTGTTTTTT	CATTRVAGGTNTGELFF
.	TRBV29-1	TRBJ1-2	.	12	TGCAGCGTTGAGAACCCAGGGAAGAGGTGGACCTTC	CSVENPGKRWTF
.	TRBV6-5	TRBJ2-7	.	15	TGTGCCAGCTATCCTCGACTTGGGCCCACCTACGAGCAGTACTTC	CASYPRLGPTYEQYF
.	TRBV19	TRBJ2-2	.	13	TGTGCCAGTAGTATAGATCGGGGCGGGGAGCTGTTTTTT	CASSIDRGGELFF
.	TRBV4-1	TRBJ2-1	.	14	TGCGCCAGCAGCCAAGAATTCAGTCTTGGCGAGCAGTTCTTC	CASSQEFSLGEQFF
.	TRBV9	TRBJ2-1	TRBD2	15	TGTGCCAGCAGCGCGACTAGCGGGGGATTTCGTGAGCAGTTCTTC	CASSATSGGFREQFF
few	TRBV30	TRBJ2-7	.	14	TGTGCCTGGTCCCCCGGTGGGGCGTCCTACGAGCAGTACTTC	CAWSPGGASYEQYF
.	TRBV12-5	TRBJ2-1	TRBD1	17	TGTGCTAGTGGATCCCAAGTCTCCCGGGTAGGGGGCCATGAGCAGTTCTTC	CASGSQVSRVGGHEQFF
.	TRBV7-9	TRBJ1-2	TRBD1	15	TGTGCCAGCAGCAGCGTGGACAGGGGGTTCAATGGCTACACCTTC	CASSSVDRGFNGYTF
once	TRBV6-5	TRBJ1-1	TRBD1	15	TGTGCCAGCAGTTACTCACCACAGGGGTACACTGAAGCTTTCTTT	CASSYSPQGYTEAFF
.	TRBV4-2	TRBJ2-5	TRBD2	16	TGTGCCAGCAGCCAAGGGCTAGCGGGAGGGGCAGAGACCCAGTACTTC	CASSQGLAGGAETQYF
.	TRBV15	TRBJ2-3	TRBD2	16	TGTGCCACCAGCATTGGGACTAGCGGGCTGACAGATACGCAGTATTTT	CATSIGTSGLTDTQYF
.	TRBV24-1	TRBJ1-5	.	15	TGTGCCACCAGTGACGCAGGGGCCCACAATCAGCCCCAGCATTTT	CATSDAGAHNQPQHF
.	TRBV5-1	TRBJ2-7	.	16	TGCGCCAGCAGCTTGGACGCGGGTTTTTCCTCCTACGAGCAGTACTTC	CASSLDAGFSSYEQYF
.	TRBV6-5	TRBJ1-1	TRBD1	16	TGTGCCAGCAGTTACTCTATCCGGGACAGAAACACTGAAGCTTTCTTT	CASSYSIRDRNTEAFF
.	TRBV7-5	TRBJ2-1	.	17	TGTGCCAGAAGCTTTAACGGACTAGCGGGGGGCTACAATGAGCAGTTCTTC	CARSFNGLAGGYNEQFF
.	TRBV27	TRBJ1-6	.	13	TGTGCCAGCAGTAACAAGCTGAGGTCACCCCTCCACTTT	CASSNKLRSPLHF
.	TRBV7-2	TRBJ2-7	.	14	TGTGCCAGCAACCAGGGAAGAGGAAACTACGAGCAGTACTTC	CASNQGRGNYEQYF
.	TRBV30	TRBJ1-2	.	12	TGTGCCTGGAGTGTAGGACAGTATGGCTACACCTTC	CAWSVGQYGYTF
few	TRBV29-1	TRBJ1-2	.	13	TGCAGCGTGGCCGGGGGCGGTAACTATGGCTACACCTTC	CSVAGGGNYGYTF
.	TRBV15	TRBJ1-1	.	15	TGTGCCACCAGCAGAGATCGTCGGGGGGCCACTGAAGCTTTCTTT	CATSRDRRGATEAFF
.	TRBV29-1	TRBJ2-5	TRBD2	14	TGCAGCGCCTCACTAGCGGGGGGGCAAGAGACCCAGTACTTC	CSASLAGGQETQYF
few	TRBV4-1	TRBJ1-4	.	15	TGCGCCAGCAGCCCCCGACTGGGAACTAATGAAAAACTGTTTTTT	CASSPRLGTNEKLFF
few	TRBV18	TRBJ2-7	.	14	TGTGCCAGCTCAAAAGGGGCAGTTACCTACGAGCAGTACTTC	CASSKGAVTYEQYF
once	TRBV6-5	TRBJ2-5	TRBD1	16	TGTGCCAGCAGTTCCCCGGGACAGGGAGGGGGAGAGACCCAGTACTTC	CASSSPGQGGGETQYF